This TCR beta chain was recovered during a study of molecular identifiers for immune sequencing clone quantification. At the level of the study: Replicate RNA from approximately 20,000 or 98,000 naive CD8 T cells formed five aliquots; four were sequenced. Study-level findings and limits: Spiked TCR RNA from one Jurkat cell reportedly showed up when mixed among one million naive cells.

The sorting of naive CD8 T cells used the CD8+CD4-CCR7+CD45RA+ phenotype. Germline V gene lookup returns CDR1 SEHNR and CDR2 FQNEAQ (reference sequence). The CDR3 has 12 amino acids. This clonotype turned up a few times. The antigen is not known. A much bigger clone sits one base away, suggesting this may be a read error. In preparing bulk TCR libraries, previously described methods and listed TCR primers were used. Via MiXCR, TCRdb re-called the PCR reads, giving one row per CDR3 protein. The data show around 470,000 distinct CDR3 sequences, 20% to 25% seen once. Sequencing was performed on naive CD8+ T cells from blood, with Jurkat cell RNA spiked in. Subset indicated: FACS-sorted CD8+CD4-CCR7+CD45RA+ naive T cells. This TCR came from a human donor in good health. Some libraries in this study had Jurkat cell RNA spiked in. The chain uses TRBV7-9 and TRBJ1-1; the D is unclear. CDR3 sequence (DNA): TGTGCCAGCAGCATAGGACGCACTGAAGCTCTCTTT. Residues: CASSIGRTEALF. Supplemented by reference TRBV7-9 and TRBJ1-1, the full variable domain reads DTGVSQNPRHKITKRGQNVTFRCDPISEHNRLYWYRQTLGQGPEFLTYFQNEAQLEKSRLLSDRFSAERPKGSFSTLEIQRTEQGDSAMYLCASSIGRTEALFGQGTRLTVV.